This TCR beta chain stems from a study of shared clonotypes between healthy human individuals. Details on this clone: Its antigen remains unknown.

Each subset's genomic DNA was shared equally among a number of immunoSEQ plates. Sequenced by immunoSEQ multiplex PCR; TCRdb stores in-frame clones only, minus some. The table shows fewer than 1.4 million clones, with 78% occurring only once. Study-level results: Generation probabilities of non-shared clonotypes were lower (relative to those shared by all four donors).

This CDR3 comprises 19 residues. Germline CDR1 and CDR2: SGHAT and FQNNGV. J gave up 0 bases and V 6 bases, and 13 bases lay outside the gene matches. This sequence was found in a man younger than 35 in good health. Some clones in this sample may be carry-over from other donors' samples. The specimen sequenced was memory CD4+ T cells from PBMCs. Subset of the sample: CD45RA-negative fraction. The V call is TRBV11-2, the J call TRBJ2-2; TRBD2 agrees at 10 bases. Here the CDR3 DNA reads TGTGCCAGCAGTTCTATCCGAACACTAGCGGGAACGAACACCGGGGAGCTGTTTTTT. Translated: CASSSIRTLAGTNTGELFF.